The 29 T cell receptor beta chains given below trace back to one sample, sequenced in a study of monozygotic twins with inflammatory bowel disease. TCRdb reprocessed the 5' RACE reads and stores each CDR3 protein as one record, lacking DNA. The repertoire shows about 380,000 distinct CDR3 sequences; the top ten hold approximately 2.8%. Sequencing input: blood. All receptors come from a human donor with ulcerative colitis or Crohn's disease, or a healthy co-twin of an affected twin (not recorded which).

The chain recombines TRBV7-3 with TRBJ2-3; the TRBD1 assignment by TCRdb is unverifiable without DNA. This CDR3 is built from 16 residues. Germline V gives CDR1 SGHTA, CDR2 FQGTGA. This CDR3 is CASSLGIGGFEDTQYF.

The chain joins TRBV4-3 to TRBJ1-1; TCRdb's D call of TRBD1 is untestable without DNA. The CDR3 is 18 residues long. Germline CDR1 is LGHNA and CDR2 is YSLEER. CDR3 loop: CASSQDILTGAPNTEAFF.

The rearrangement links TRBV20-1 to TRBJ1-3. Looked up from germline, CDR1 is DFQATT and CDR2 is SNEGSKA (reference sequence). The CDR3 runs 12 residues. CDR3: CSARSQRNTIYF.

The rearrangement uses TRBV10-3 and TRBJ2-3; TCRdb proposes TRBD1, but this gene call is untestable without DNA. CDR3 length equals 15 residues. Germline CDR1 ENHRY, CDR2 SYGVKD. This CDR3 is CAISRDSGSTDTQYF.

V gene TRBV12-3 or TRBV12-4 combines with J gene TRBJ2-5; TCRdb gives TRBD2 as the D gene, but with no DNA this cannot be confirmed. This CDR3 region has 14 residues. CDR3: CASSLGASYETQYF.

This rearrangement joins TRBV7-2 to TRBJ2-4; TCRdb names TRBD1, which stays unverified in the absence of DNA. Germline CDR1 reads SGHTA; CDR2 reads FQGNSA. This CDR3 contains 14 residues. The CDR3 is CASSRGQAKNIQYF.

The genes are TRBV5-5 and TRBJ2-7; without DNA, the TCRdb call of TRBD1 cannot be checked. CDR1 and CDR2 (germline): SGHKS, YYEKEE (reference sequence). The CDR3 covers 14 residues. CDR3 residues: CASSGWDRGYEQYF.

This chain uses TRBV5-1 with TRBJ2-1. Germline V gene data show CDR1 as SGHRS and CDR2 as YFSETQ. The CDR3 loop spans 16 amino acids. The CDR3 sequence: CASSLGFRGIYNEQFF.

The chain joins TRBV5-5 to TRBJ2-1; TCRdb's D call of TRBD2 is untestable without DNA. Per the germline V gene, CDR1 is SGHKS and CDR2 is YYEKEE (reference sequence). There are 16 residues in the CDR3. The CDR3 here is CASSFSWRGGYNEQFF.

This rearrangement joins TRBV2 to TRBJ1-5; as DNA is missing, the TRBD1 call by TCRdb cannot be tested. The CDR3 runs to 14 residues. Germline-derived CDR1 and CDR2 are SNHLY and FYNNEI. This CDR3 is CASLGQEGNQPQHF.

This rearrangement joins TRBV7-9 to TRBJ1-6; TCRdb lists TRBD1, though no DNA is available to test this call. The CDR3 sequence is 14 residues long. Germline loops: CDR1 SEHNR, CDR2 FQNEAQ (reference sequence). CDR3 region: CASSLGGEYSPLHF.

The chain couples TRBV9 to TRBJ1-1; no DNA is available, so the TRBD1 call from TCRdb remains unchecked. Per germline, CDR1 SGDLS and CDR2 YYNGEE. This CDR3 contains 18 residues. The CDR3: CASSVAIGQGYMNTEAFF.

The chain employs TRBV7-6 and TRBJ2-3; without DNA, the TCRdb call of TRBD2 cannot be checked. The CDR3 has 20 residues. Germline assignment: CDR1 SGHVS and CDR2 FNYEAQ. This chain's CDR3 is CASSLIAAGGGGTSTDTQYF.

The chain employs TRBV20-1 and TRBJ1-6; with no DNA, the TCRdb D assignment of TRBD1 cannot be verified. This CDR3 has 15 residues. CDR1 is DFQATT, CDR2 SNEGSKA, per germline (reference sequence). CDR3: CSAIGGLMYNSPLHF.

This chain joins TRBV7-2 and TRBJ2-7; there is no DNA to check the TCRdb D call of TRBD1. This CDR3 spans 15 amino acids. In germline, CDR1 is SGHTA, CDR2 FQGNSA. The CDR3 loop is CASSLEGGSEYEQYF.

V gene TRBV7-3 combines with J gene TRBJ2-2; TCRdb proposes TRBD2, but this gene call is untestable without DNA. Germline CDR1 SGHTA, CDR2 FQGTGA. The CDR3 is 16 amino acids. CDR3 amino acids: CASKASGGAVTGELFF.

This chain joins TRBV5-1 and TRBJ1-5; TCRdb's D gene call, TRBD1, goes unchecked for lack of DNA. The length of the CDR3 is 14 residues. Germline V gives CDR1 SGHRS, CDR2 YFSETQ. CDR3 loop: CASSLGGYEQPQHF.

The chain has TRBV7-6 and TRBJ2-1; TCRdb indicates TRBD2, and absent DNA this call remains unverified. The germline gives CDR1 SGHVS, CDR2 FNYEAQ. This CDR3 region has 15 residues. CDR3 region: CASSLVTSNDNEQFF.

The chain employs TRBV20-1 and TRBJ1-1. Germline values: CDR1 DFQATT, CDR2 SNEGSKA (reference sequence). This CDR3 is 12 amino acids long. The CDR3 is CSLQGMSSEAFF.

The chain combines TRBV19 with TRBJ2-3; no DNA is available, so the TRBD1 call from TCRdb remains unchecked. CDR1 and CDR2 (germline): LNHDA, SQIVND (reference sequence). The CDR3 is 12 amino acids. The chain's CDR3 is CASTQGRDTQYF.

The chain is built from TRBV20-1 and TRBJ1-5. Per germline, CDR1 DFQATT and CDR2 SNEGSKA (reference sequence). The CDR3 has 14 amino acids. This chain's CDR3 is CSARATVNNQPQHF.

The chain combines TRBV20-1 with TRBJ2-1; TCRdb's D call of TRBD1 is untestable without DNA. Germline values: CDR1 DFQATT, CDR2 SNEGSKA (reference sequence). The length of the CDR3 is 15 residues. The CDR3: CSARNTSGVPGEQFF.

J is TRBJ1-2 and V is TRBV7-2; TCRdb lists TRBD1, though no DNA is available to test this call. The CDR3 sequence is 14 residues long. Germline V gene data show CDR1 as SGHTA and CDR2 as FQGNSA. The CDR3: CASTFSQGYFGYTF. The variable domain in full, with the rest retrieved from reference TRBV7-2 and TRBJ1-2, is GAGVSQSPSNKVTEKGKDVELRCDPISGHTALYWYRQSLGQGLEFLIYFQGNSAPDKSGLPSDRFSAERTGGSVSTLTIQRTQQEDSAVYLCASTFSQGYFGYTFGSGTRLTVV.

V is TRBV23-1 and J is TRBJ2-3; the TCRdb D gene call, TRBD1, has no DNA to confirm it. TRBV23-1 counts as an open reading frame of uncertain function. CDR3 size: 17 residues. The CDR3 protein is CAGSQCPRARSTDTQYF.

This chain joins TRBV6-1 and TRBJ1-5; the D call from TCRdb, TRBD1, cannot be confirmed without DNA. The CDR3 runs 13 residues. Germline-derived CDR1 and CDR2 are MNHNS and SASEGT. CDR3 loop: CASRSTGNQPQHF.

The chain couples TRBV29-1 to TRBJ1-3. The CDR3 totals 12 residues. Germline values: CDR1 SQVTM, CDR2 ANQGSEA. CDR3: CSVVGAGNTIYF.

The V and J genes are TRBV7-2 and TRBJ1-4; TCRdb selects TRBD1, and the lack of DNA leaves this call unchecked. In germline, CDR1 is SGHTA, CDR2 FQGNSA. The CDR3 loop spans 15 amino acids. The CDR3 here is CASSLARGANEKLFF.

The rearrangement uses TRBV6-5 and TRBJ2-7; TCRdb selects TRBD1, and the lack of DNA leaves this call unchecked. There are 16 residues in the CDR3. The germline gives CDR1 MNHEY, CDR2 SVGAGI. CDR3: CASSYIPGPSSYEQYF.

The chain uses TRBV7-8 and TRBJ1-3; the D call of TRBD1 rests on TCRdb alone, since no DNA is present to check it. The CDR3 has 15 residues. Germline values: CDR1 SGHVS, CDR2 FQNEAQ. CDR3 loop: CASSLDIGAGNTIYF.